The 5 T cell receptor beta chains listed next were all sequenced from one sample in a study of T cell repertoires in aging, cancer and after chemotherapy. Amplification of TCR beta used genomic DNA extracted from peripheral blood. Rearranged V-D-J TRB sequences were amplified with a mixed TRB-A/B primer pool. In TCRdb, the multiplex PCR reads were re-called with MiXCR into one record per CDR3 protein. The sample lists some 1,000 distinct CDR3 sequences; 20% to 25% were seen once. The material sequenced was blood. These receptors were taken from a human donor with a solid tumor.

The rearrangement joins TRBV5-5 to TRBJ2-7, with D tentatively TRBD2 (5 bases). The V gene lost 4 bases and the J gene lost 2 bases, with 16 bases spanning the gap. The CDR3 runs to 15 residues. Germline CDR1 reads SGHKS; CDR2 reads YYEKEE (reference sequence). The CDR3 loop reads CASSPRERWAYEQYF. CDR3 nucleotide sequence: TGTGCCAGCAGCCCCCGGGAACGGTGGGCCTACGAGCAGTACTTC. The full variable domain, its missing parts supplied by reference TRBV5-5 and TRBJ2-7, is DAGVTQSPTHLIKTRGQQVTLRCSPISGHKSVSWYQQVLGQGPQFIFQYYEKEERGRGNFPDRFSARQFPNYSSELNVNALLLGDSALYLCASSPRERWAYEQYFGPGTRLTVT.

This clonotype occurred once. This may stem from a read error, because a much larger clone lies one nucleotide away. The gene calls are TRBV6-5 and TRBJ1-1; D is possibly TRBD1 (5 bases). Germline-derived CDR1 and CDR2 are MNHEY and SVGAGI. This CDR3 has 15 amino acids. The germline V and J ends were trimmed by 2 bases and 4 bases, with 14 bases remaining between them. CDR3 residues: CASSYVRKGATEAFF. CDR3 in DNA: TGTGCCAGCAGTTACGTCAGGAAAGGGGCCACTGAAGCTTTCTTT.

By share, this clonotype ranks as large. The chain is built from TRBV29-1 and TRBJ1-1; D ambiguous. Trimming removed 4 bases at V and 0 bases at J, with 9 bases between. Germline values: CDR1 SQVTM, CDR2 ANQGSEA. The length of the CDR3 is 13 residues. The CDR3 DNA sequence: TGCAGCGTTGCCCGAGCGCTGAACACTGAAGCTTTCTTT. Amino acid sequence: CSVARALNTEAFF. Combining the CDR3 with reference TRBV29-1 and TRBJ1-1 gives the whole variable domain SAVISQKPSRDICQRGTSLTIQCQVDSQVTMMFWYRQQPGQSLTLIATANQGSEATYESGFVIDKFPISRPNLTFSTLTVSNMSPEDSSIYLCSVARALNTEAFFGQGTRLTVV.

This clonotype is large in the sample. This chain links TRBV6-6 with TRBJ2-7; no clear D gene. Germline assignment: CDR1 MNHNY and CDR2 SVGAGI (reference sequence). The CDR3 contains 17 residues. V lost 0 bases and J 0 bases, leaving 15 bases between the germline ends. The CDR3 sequence: CASSYSISGSSSYEQYF. The CDR3 DNA follows: TGTGCCAGCAGTTACTCGATTTCAGGCAGCAGCTCCTACGAGCAGTACTTC.

This clonotype qualifies as medium-sized. This rearrangement joins TRBV11-1 to TRBJ1-1, with 8 bases that match TRBD1. Unmatched junction bases numbered 17, after V lost 4 bases and J lost 4 bases. CDR1 SGHAT and CDR2 FQDESV come from the germline V gene (reference sequence). The CDR3 is 18 residues long. CDR3 sequence reads: CASSSTDRGPHQGTEAFF. CDR3 DNA: TGTGCCAGCAGCTCAACCGACAGGGGCCCTCACCAGGGCACTGAAGCTTTCTTT.